This TCR beta chain was retrieved from a study of blood T cell repertoires in COVID-19. Study context: From T cells, B-cell-depleted T cells, or PBMCs came the material, which was cDNA or gDNA.

The germline V gene has CDR1 SGHNT and CDR2 YYREEE (reference sequence). V lost 5 bases to trimming and J lost 7 bases; unmatched junction nucleotides: 6. There are 14 residues in the CDR3. TCRdb's table, derived via immunoSEQ multiplex PCR, lists solely in-frame clones and lacks some. This sample yields roughly 260,000 clones, of which around 90% are seen a single time; roughly 6% belongs to the top ten. Cohorts were determined from participant-reported clinical history. This receptor was taken from a woman aged 25-40 years with acute COVID-19. The sequencing input was PBMCs or T cells enriched from blood (not recorded which). J is TRBJ1-6 and V is TRBV5-4; 7 bases align to TRBD1. CDR3: CASSSGTVNSPLHF. The CDR3, as DNA: TGTGCCAGCAGTTCCGGGACAGTCAATTCACCCCTCCACTTT.